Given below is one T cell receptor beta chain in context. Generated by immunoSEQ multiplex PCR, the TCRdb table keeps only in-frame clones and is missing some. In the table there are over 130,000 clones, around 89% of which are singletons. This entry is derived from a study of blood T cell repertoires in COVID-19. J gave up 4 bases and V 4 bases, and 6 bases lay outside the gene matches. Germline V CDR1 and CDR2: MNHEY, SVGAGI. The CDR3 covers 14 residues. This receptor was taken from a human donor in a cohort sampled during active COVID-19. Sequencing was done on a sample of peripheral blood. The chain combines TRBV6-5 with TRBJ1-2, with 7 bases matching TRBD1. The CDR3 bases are TGTGCCAGCAGTTCTTCCAGGGGGGTCTATGGCTACACCTTC. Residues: CASSSSRGVYGYTF.